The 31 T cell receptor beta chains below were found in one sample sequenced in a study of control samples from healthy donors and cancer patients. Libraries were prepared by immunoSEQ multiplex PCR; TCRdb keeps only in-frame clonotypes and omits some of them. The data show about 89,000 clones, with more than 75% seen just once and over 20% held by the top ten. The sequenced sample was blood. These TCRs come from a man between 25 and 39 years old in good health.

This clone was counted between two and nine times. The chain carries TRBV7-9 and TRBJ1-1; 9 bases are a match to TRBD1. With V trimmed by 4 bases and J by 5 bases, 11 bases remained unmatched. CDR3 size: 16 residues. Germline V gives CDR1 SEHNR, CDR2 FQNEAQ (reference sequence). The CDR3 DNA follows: TGTGCCAGCAGCTCCCATCTGGGACAGGGAGGGACTGAAGCTTTCTTT. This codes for CASSSHLGQGGTEAFF.

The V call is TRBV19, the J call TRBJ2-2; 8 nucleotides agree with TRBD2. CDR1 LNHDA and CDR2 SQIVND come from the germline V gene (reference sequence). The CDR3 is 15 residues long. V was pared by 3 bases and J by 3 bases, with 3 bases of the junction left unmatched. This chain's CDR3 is CASSMRRGDTGELFF. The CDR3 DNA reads TGTGCCAGTAGTATGAGGCGGGGGGACACCGGGGAGCTGTTTTTT.

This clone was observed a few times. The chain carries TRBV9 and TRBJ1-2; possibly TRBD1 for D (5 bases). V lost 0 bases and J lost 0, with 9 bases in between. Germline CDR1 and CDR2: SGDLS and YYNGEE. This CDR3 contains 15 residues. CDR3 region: CASSVVGEANYGYTF. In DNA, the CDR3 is TGTGCCAGCAGCGTAGTGGGGGAAGCTAACTATGGCTACACCTTC.

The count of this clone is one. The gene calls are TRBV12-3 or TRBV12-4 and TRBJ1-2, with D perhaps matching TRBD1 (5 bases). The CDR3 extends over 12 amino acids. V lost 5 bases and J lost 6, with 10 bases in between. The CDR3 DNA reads TGTGCCAGCAGTCCCGGCAGGGATGGCTACACCTTC. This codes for CASSPGRDGYTF.

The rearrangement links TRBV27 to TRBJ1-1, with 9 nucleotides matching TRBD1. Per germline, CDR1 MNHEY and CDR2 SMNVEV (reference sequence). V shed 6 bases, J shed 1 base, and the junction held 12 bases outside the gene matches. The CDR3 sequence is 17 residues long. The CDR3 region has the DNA TGTGCCAGCAGCCATATCCCCACAGGGGGCCAGAACACTGAAGCTTTCTTT. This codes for CASSHIPTGGQNTEAFF.

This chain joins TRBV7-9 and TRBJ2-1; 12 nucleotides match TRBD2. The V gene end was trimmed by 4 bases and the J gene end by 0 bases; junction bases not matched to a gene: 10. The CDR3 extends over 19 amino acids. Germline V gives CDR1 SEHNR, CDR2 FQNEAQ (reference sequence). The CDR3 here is CASSSPTSGGQSSYNEQFF. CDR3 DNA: TGTGCCAGCAGCTCCCCGACTAGCGGGGGACAGAGCTCCTACAATGAGCAGTTCTTC.

CDR3 in amino acids: CASSQVVGENTEAFF. Here the CDR3 DNA reads TGTGCCAGCAGCCAAGTCGTAGGGGAGAACACTGAAGCTTTCTTT. This chain uses TRBV14 with TRBJ1-1, with D tentatively TRBD1 (5 bases). The CDR3 consists of 15 residues. V lost 1 base to trimming and J lost 1 base, with 10 bases between them. The germline V gene has CDR1 SGHDN and CDR2 FVKESK.

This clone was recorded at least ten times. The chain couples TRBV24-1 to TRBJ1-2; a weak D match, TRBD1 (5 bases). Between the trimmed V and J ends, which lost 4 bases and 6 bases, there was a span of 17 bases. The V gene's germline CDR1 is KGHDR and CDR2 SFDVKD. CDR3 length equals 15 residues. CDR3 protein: CATSDYSTGLDGYTF. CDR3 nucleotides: TGTGCCACCAGTGACTACTCAACAGGACTTGATGGCTACACCTTC.

CDR3 protein: CASSLEERMNTEAFF. The DNA for the CDR3 is TGTGCCAGCAGCTTAGAGGAACGAATGAACACTGAAGCTTTCTTT. This chain uses TRBV11-2 with TRBJ1-1, with D unresolved. Per germline, CDR1 SGHAT and CDR2 FQNNGV. This CDR3 has 15 amino acids. V lost 0 bases and J 0 bases, leaving 8 bases between the germline ends. The full variable domain, in which reference TRBV11-2 and TRBJ1-1 provide the parts outside the CDR3, is EAGVAQSPRYKIIEKRQSVAFWCNPISGHATLYWYQQILGQGPKLLIQFQNNGVVDDSQLPKDRFSAERLKGVDSTLKIQPAKLEDSAVYLCASSLEERMNTEAFFGQGTRLTVV.

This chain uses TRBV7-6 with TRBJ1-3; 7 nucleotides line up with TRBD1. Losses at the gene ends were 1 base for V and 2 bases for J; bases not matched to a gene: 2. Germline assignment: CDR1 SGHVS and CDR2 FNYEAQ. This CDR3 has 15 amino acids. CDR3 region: CASSLEGQTGNTIYF. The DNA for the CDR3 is TGTGCCAGCAGCTTAGAGGGACAGACTGGAAACACCATATATTTT.

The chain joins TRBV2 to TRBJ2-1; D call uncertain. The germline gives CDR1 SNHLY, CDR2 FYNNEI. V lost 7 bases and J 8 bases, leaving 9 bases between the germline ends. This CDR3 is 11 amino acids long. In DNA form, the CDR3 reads TGTGCCAGCACGGTAGGGTATGAGCAGTTCTTC. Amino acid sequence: CASTVGYEQFF.

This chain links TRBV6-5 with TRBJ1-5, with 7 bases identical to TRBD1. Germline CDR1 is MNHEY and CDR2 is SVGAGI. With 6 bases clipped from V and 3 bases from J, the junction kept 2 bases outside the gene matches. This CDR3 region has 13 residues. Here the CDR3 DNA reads TGTGCCAGCAGCGACAGGGTCAATCAGCCCCAGCATTTT. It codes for CASSDRVNQPQHF.

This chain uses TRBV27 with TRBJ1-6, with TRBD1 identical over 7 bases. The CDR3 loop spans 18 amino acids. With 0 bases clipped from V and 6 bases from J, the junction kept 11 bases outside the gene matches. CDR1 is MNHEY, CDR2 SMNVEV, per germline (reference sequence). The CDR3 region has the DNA TGTGCCAGCAGTTTATCCGACCCCGGGACAGCAATTAATTCACCCCTCCACTTT. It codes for CASSLSDPGTAINSPLHF.

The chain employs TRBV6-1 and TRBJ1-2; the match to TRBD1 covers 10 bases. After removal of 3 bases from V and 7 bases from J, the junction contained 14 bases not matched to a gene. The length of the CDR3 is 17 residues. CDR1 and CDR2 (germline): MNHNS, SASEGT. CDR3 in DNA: TGTGCCAGCAGTGATGGGGGACAGGGGATAGGTCAACGTGGCTACACCTTC. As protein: CASSDGGQGIGQRGYTF.

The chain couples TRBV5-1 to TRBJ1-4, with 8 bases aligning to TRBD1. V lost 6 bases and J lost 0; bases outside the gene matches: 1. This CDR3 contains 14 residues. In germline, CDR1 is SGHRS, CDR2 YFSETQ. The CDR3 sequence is CASTQGATNEKLFF. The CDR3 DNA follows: TGCGCCAGCACACAGGGGGCAACTAATGAAAAACTGTTTTTT.

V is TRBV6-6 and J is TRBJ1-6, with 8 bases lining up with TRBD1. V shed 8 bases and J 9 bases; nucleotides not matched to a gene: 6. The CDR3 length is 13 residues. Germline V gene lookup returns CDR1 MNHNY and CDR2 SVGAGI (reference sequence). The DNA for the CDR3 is TGTGCCAGCCGTCTGACAGGGGCTTCACCCCTCCACTTT. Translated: CASRLTGASPLHF.

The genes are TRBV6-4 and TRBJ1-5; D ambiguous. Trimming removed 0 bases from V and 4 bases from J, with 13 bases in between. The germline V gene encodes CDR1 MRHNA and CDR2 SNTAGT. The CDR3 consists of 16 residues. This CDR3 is CASSDSPRPTNQPQHF. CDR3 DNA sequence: TGTGCCAGCAGTGACTCGCCACGTCCTACGAATCAGCCCCAGCATTTT.

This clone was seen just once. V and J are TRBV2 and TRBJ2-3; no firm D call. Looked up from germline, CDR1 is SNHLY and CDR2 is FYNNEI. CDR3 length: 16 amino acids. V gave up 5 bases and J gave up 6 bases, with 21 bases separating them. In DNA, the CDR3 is TGTGCCAGCAGTAAAGGCACTCCCCCGGGTTTGGATACGCAGTATTTT. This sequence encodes CASSKGTPPGLDTQYF.

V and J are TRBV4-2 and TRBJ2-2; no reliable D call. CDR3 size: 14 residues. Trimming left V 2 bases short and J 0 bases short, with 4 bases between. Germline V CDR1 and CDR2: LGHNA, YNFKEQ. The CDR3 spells CASSQHTNTGELFF. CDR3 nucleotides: TGTGCCAGCAGCCAACACACGAACACCGGGGAGCTGTTTTTT.

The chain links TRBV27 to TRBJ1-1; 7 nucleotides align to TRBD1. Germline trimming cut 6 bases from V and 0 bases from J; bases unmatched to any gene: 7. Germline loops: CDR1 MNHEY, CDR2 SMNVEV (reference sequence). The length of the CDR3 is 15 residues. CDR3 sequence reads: CASRRDRTMNTEAFF. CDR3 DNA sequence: TGTGCCAGCAGAAGGGACAGAACCATGAACACTGAAGCTTTCTTT.

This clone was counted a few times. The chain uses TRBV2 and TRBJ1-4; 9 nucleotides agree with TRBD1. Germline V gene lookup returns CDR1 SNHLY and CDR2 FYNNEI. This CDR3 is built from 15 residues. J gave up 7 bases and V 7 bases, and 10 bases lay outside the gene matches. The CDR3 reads CASTRTGVGGEKLFF. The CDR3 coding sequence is TGTGCCAGCACCCGGACAGGGGTAGGCGGTGAAAAACTGTTTTTT.

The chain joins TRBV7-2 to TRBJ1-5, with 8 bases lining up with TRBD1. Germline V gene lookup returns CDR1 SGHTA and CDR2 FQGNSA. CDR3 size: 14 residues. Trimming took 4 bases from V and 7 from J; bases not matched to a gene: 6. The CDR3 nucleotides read TGTGCCAGCAGCTCACAGGGGGGGGAGCAGCCCCAGCATTTT. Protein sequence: CASSSQGGEQPQHF.

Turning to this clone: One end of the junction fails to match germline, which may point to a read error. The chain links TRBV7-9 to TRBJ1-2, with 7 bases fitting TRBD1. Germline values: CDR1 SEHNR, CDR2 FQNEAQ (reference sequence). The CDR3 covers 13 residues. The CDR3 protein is CASSLEDRRSPDF. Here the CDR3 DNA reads TGTGCCAGCAGCTTAGAGGACAGGCGATCCCCTGACTTC.

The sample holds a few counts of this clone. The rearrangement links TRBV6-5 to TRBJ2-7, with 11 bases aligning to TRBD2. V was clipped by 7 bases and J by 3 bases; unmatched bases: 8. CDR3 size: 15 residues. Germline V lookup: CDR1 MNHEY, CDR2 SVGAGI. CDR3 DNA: TGTGCCAGCACCTTAACTAGCGGGGGCTACTACGAGCAGTACTTC. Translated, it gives CASTLTSGGYYEQYF.

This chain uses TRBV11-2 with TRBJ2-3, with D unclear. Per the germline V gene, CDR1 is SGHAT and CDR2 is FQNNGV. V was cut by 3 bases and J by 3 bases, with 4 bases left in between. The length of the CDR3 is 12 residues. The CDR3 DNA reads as TGTGCCAGCAGCTTTCGAACAGATACGCAGTATTTT. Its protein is CASSFRTDTQYF.

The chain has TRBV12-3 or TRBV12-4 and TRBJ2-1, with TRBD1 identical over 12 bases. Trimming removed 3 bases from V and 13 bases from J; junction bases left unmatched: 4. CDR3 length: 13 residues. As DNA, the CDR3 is TGTGCCAGCAGTTTGGGGGACAGGGGGCTCCAGTTCTTC. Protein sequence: CASSLGDRGLQFF.

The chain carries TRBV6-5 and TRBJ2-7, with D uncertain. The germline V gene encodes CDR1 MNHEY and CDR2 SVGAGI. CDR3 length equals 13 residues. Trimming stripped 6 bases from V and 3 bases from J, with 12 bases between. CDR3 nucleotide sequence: TGTGCCAGCAGCCCGAGCCTTTTCTACGAGCAGTACTTC. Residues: CASSPSLFYEQYF.

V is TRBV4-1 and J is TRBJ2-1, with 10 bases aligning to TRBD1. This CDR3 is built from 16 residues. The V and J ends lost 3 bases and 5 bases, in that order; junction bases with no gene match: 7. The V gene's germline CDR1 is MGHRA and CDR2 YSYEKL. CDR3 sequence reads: CASSQTGTGVHNEQFF. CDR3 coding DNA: TGCGCCAGCAGCCAGACCGGGACAGGGGTCCACAATGAGCAGTTCTTC.

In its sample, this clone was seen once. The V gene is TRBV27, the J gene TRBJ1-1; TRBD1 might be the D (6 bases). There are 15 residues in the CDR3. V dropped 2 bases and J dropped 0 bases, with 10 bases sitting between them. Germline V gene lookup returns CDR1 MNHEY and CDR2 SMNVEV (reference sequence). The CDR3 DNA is TGTGCCAGCAGTTTAGGGACACTGATGAACACTGAAGCTTTCTTT. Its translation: CASSLGTLMNTEAFF.

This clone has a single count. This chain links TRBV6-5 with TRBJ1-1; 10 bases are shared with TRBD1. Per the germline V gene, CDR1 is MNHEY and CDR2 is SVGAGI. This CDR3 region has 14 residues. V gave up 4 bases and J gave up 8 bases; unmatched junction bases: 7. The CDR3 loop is CASSSAWTGGEAFF. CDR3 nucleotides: TGTGCCAGCAGTTCCGCCTGGACAGGGGGGGAAGCTTTCTTT.

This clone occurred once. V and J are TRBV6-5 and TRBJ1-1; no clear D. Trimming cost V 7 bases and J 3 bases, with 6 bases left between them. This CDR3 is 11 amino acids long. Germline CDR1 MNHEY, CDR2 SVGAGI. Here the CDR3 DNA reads TGTGCCAGCAATGGCTACACTGAAGCTTTCTTT. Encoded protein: CASNGYTEAFF.